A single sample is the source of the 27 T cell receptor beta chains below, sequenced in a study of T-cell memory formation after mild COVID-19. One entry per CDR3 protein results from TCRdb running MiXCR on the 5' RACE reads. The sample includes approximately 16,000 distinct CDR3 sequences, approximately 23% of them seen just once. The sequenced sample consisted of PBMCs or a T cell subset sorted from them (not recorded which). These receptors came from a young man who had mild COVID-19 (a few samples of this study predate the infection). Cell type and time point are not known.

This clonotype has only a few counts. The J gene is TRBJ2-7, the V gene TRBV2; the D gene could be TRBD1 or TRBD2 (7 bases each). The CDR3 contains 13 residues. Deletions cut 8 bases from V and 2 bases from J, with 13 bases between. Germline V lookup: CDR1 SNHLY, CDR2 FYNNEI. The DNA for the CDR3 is TGTGCCAGCCCAGGGGGGGCCCCCTACGAGCAGTACGTC. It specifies CASPGGAPYEQYV.

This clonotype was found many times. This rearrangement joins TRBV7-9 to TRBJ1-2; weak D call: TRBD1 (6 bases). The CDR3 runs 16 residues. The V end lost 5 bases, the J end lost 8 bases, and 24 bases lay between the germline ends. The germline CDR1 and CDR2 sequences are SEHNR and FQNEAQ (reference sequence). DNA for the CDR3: TGTGCCAGCAGCAACGCGCCCCTAACAGGGCCGCGGGGCTACACCTTC. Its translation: CASSNAPLTGPRGYTF.

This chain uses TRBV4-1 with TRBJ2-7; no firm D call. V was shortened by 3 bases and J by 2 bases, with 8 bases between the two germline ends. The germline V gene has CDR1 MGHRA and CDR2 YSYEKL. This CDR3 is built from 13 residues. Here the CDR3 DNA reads TGCGCCAGCAGCCATGCACAAACCTACGAGCAGTACTTC. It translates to CASSHAQTYEQYF.

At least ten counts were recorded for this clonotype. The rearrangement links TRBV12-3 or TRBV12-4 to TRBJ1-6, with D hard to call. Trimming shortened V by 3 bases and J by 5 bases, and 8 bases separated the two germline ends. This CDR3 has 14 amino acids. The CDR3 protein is CASSLEADNSPLHF. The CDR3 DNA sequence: TGTGCCAGCAGTTTGGAGGCCGATAATTCACCCCTCCACTTT.

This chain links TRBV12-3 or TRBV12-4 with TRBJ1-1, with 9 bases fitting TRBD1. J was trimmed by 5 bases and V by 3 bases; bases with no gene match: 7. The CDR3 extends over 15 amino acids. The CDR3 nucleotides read TGTGCCAGCAGTTTTAAGGGGACAGGGAATACTGAAGCTTTCTTT. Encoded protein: CASSFKGTGNTEAFF.

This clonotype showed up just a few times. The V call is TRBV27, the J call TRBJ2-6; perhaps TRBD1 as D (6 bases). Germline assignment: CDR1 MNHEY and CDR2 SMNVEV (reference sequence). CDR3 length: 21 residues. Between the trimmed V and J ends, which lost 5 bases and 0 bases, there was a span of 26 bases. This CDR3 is CASSPLGWTDHVFSGANVLTF. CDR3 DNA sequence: TGTGCCAGCAGTCCGCTCGGGTGGACAGATCACGTCTTCTCTGGGGCCAACGTCCTGACTTTC.

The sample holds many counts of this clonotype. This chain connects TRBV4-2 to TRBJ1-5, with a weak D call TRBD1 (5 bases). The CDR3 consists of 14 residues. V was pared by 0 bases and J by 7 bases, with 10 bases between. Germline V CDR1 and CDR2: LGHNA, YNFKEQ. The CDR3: CASSQEWGGQPQHF. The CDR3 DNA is TGTGCCAGCAGCCAAGAGTGGGGCGGCCAGCCCCAGCATTTT.

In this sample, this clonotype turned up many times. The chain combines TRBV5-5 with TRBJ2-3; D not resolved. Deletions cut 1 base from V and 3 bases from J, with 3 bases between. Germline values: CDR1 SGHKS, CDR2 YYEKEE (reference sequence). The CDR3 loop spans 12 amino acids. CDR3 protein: CASSLWTDTQYF. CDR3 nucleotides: TGTGCCAGCAGCTTGTGGACAGATACGCAGTATTTT. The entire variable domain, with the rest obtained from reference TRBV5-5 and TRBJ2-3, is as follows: DAGVTQSPTHLIKTRGQQVTLRCSPISGHKSVSWYQQVLGQGPQFIFQYYEKEERGRGNFPDRFSARQFPNYSSELNVNALLLGDSALYLCASSLWTDTQYFGPGTRLTVL.

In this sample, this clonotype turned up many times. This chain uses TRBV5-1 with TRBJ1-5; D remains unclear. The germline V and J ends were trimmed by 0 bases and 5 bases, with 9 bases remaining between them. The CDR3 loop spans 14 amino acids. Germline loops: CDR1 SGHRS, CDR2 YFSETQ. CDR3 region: CASSLGPVDQPQHF. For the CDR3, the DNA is TGCGCCAGCAGCTTGGGGCCGGTCGATCAGCCCCAGCATTTT.

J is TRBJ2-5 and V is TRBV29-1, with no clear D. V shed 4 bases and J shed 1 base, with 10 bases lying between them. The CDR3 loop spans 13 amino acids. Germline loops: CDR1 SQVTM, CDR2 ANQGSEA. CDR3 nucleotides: TGCAGCGTTGCATGGGTCGCCCAAGAGACCCAGTACTTC. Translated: CSVAWVAQETQYF.

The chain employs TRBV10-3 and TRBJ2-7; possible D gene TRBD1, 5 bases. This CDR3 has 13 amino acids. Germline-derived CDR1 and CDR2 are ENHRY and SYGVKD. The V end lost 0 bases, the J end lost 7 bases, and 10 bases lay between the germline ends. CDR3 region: CAISESSDTEQYV. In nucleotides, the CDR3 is TGTGCCATCAGTGAGTCTTCGGACACGGAGCAGTACGTC.

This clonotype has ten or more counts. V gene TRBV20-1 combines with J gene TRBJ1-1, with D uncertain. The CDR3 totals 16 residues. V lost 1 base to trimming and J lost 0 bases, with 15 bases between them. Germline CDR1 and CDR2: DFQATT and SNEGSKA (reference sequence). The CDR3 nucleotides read TGCAGTGCTAGAGGGAACGGAGGACGGATGAACACTGAAGCTTTCTTT. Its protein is CSARGNGGRMNTEAFF.

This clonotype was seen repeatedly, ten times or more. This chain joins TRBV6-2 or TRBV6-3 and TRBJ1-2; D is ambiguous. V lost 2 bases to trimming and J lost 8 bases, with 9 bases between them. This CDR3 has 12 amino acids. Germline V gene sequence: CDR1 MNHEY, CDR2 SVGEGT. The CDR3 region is CASSYGLDGYTF. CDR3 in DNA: TGTGCCAGCAGTTACGGGCTCGACGGCTACACCTTC.

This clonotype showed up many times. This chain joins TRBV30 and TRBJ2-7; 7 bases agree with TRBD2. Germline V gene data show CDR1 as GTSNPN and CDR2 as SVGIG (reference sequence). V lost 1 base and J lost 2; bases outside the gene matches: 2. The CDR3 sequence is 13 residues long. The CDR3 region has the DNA TGTGCCTGGAGTGACGGGGGGACCTACGAGCAGTACTTC. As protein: CAWSDGGTYEQYF.

The CDR3 DNA reads as TGTGCCAGCCAAGGAGCGGCGGGGATGTATGAGCAGTTCTTC. Translation gives CASQGAAGMYEQFF. This chain joins TRBV7-9 and TRBJ2-1; D is perhaps TRBD2 (6 bases). Germline V gives CDR1 SEHNR, CDR2 FQNEAQ (reference sequence). This CDR3 has 14 residues. Trimming shortened V by 8 bases and J by 8 bases, and 19 bases separated the two germline ends.

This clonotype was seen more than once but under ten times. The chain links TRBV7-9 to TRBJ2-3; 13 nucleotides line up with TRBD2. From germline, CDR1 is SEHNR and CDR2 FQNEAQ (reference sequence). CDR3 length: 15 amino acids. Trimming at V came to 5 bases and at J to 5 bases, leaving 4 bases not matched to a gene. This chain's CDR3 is CASSLTSGGEDTQYF. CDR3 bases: TGTGCCAGCAGCCTCACTAGCGGGGGGGAAGATACGCAGTATTTT.

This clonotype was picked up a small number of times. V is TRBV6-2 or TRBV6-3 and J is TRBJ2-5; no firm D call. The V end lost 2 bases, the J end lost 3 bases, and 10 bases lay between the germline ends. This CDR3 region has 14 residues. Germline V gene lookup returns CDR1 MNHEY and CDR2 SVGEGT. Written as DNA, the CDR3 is TGTGCCAGCAGTTACCCCCATTGGGAAGAGACCCAGTACTTC. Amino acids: CASSYPHWEETQYF.

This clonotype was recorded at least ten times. CDR3 sequence reads: CASSYPAGGSDEQFF. The CDR3 region has the DNA TGTGCCAGCAGTTACCCCGCGGGGGGGTCCGATGAGCAGTTCTTC. The chain recombines TRBV6-5 with TRBJ2-1, with 9 bases that match TRBD2. Per germline, CDR1 MNHEY and CDR2 SVGAGI. The junction had 7 bases not matched to a gene; V was cut back by 2 bases and J by 8 bases. The CDR3 runs to 15 residues.

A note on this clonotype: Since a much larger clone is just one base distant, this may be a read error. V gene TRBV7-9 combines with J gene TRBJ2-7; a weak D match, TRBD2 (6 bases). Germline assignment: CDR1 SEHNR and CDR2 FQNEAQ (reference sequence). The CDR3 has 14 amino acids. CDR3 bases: TGTTCCAGCAGCTCGGAAGCGGGCTCCTACGAGCAGTACTTC. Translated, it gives CSSSSEAGSYEQYF.

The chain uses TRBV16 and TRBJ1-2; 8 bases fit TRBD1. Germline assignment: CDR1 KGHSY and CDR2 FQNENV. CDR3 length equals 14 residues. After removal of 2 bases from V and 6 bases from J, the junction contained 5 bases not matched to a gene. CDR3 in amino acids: CASSQLRQGHGYTF. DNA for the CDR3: TGTGCCAGCAGCCAACTTCGACAGGGGCATGGCTACACCTTC.

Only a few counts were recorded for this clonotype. The CDR3 spells CASSLGVEQFF. The CDR3 DNA sequence: TGTGCCAGCAGCTTGGGGGTTGAGCAGTTCTTC. The chain couples TRBV5-6 to TRBJ2-1; D gene uncertain. Between the trimmed V and J ends, which lost 0 bases and 9 bases, there was a span of 4 bases. CDR3 size: 11 residues. Germline V gene sequence: CDR1 SGHDT, CDR2 YYEEEE.

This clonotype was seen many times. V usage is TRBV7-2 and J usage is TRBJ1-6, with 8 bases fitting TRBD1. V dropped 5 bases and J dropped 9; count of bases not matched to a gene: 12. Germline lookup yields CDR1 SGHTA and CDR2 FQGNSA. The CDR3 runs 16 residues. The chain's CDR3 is CASSPLPTGAGSPLHF. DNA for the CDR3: TGTGCCAGCAGCCCCCTACCGACAGGGGCGGGTTCACCCCTCCACTTT.

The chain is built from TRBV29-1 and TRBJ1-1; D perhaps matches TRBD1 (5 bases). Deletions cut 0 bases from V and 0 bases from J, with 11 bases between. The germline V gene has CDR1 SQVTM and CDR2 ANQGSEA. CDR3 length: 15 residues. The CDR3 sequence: CSVEDLPGLNTEAFF. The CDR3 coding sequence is TGCAGCGTTGAAGATCTTCCAGGGCTGAACACTGAAGCTTTCTTT.

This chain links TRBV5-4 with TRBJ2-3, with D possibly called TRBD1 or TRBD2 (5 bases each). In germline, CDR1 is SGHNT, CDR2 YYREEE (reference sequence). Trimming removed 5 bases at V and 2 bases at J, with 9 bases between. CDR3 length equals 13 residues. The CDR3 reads CASSGTSTDTQYF. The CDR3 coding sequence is TGTGCCAGCAGTGGGACCTCCACAGATACGCAGTATTTT.

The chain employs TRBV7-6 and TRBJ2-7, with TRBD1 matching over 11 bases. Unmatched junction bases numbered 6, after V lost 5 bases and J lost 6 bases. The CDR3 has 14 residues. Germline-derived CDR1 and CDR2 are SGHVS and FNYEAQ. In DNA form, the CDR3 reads TGTGCCAGCAGCCATGGGACAGGGGGTGGCGAGCAGTACTTC. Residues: CASSHGTGGGEQYF.

CDR3 region: CASTRASGQSYEQYF. Here the CDR3 DNA reads TGTGCCAGCACCCGAGCCTCTGGACAGAGCTACGAGCAGTACTTC. The chain uses TRBV27 and TRBJ2-7; maybe TRBD1 (6 bases). Germline V gives CDR1 MNHEY, CDR2 SMNVEV (reference sequence). This CDR3 is 15 amino acids long. V lost 7 bases and J 3 bases, leaving 19 bases between the germline ends.

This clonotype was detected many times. The chain's CDR3 is CASSLAGGSQPQHF. The CDR3 DNA reads TGTGCCAGCAGCTTGGCAGGGGGAAGTCAGCCCCAGCATTTT. J is TRBJ1-5 and V is TRBV7-9; 7 nucleotides match TRBD1. The CDR3 extends over 14 amino acids. Looked up from germline, CDR1 is SEHNR and CDR2 is FQNEAQ (reference sequence). V trimming: 3 bases; J trimming: 6 bases; junction bases outside the gene matches: 5.